A single sample gave rise to the 29 T cell receptor beta chains below, sequenced in a study of blood T cell repertoires in COVID-19. Measured with immunoSEQ multiplex PCR; TCRdb has only the in-frame clones, and not every one. The sample has approximately 110,000 clones; around 79% are singletons. The sample consisted of peripheral blood. The receptor set was obtained from a man aged 65 to 79 with active or convalescent COVID-19.

This chain links TRBV10-1 with TRBJ2-7; 8 positions agree with TRBD1. The CDR3 is made up of 13 amino acids. V gave up 5 bases and J gave up 4 bases; unmatched junction bases: 4. From germline, CDR1 is WNHNN and CDR2 SYGVQD (reference sequence). CDR3 sequence: CASSSQGAYEQYF. CDR3 coding DNA: TGCGCCAGCAGTTCTCAGGGGGCTTACGAGCAGTACTTC.

The chain has TRBV27 and TRBJ2-7; TRBD2 agrees at 8 bases. This CDR3 region has 14 residues. From germline, CDR1 is MNHEY and CDR2 SMNVEV (reference sequence). V trimming: 10 bases; J trimming: 7 bases; junction bases outside the gene matches: 15. The CDR3 DNA reads TGTGCCACCGCGATAAAAGCGGGAGTGGGTGAGCAGTACTTC. Translated: CATAIKAGVGEQYF.

This chain links TRBV5-1 with TRBJ2-2; maybe TRBD1 (6 bases). Trimming pared 0 bases from V and 2 bases from J, leaving 8 bases between. Germline values: CDR1 SGHRS, CDR2 YFSETQ. The CDR3 loop spans 15 amino acids. CDR3 nucleotides: TGCGCCAGCAGCTTGGGACAGGAAAACACCGGGGAGCTGTTTTTT. Its protein is CASSLGQENTGELFF.

This rearrangement joins TRBV9 to TRBJ2-3, with D possibly matching TRBD2 (6 bases). This CDR3 is 14 amino acids long. Trimming took off 2 bases at V and 2 bases at J, with 9 bases between the two ends. Per the germline V gene, CDR1 is SGDLS and CDR2 is YYNGEE. This CDR3 reads CASSVSGFTDTQYF. The CDR3 region has the DNA TGTGCCAGCAGCGTTAGCGGATTCACAGATACGCAGTATTTT. The variable domain in full, completed from reference TRBV9 and TRBJ2-3, reads DSGVTQTPKHLITATGQRVTLRCSPRSGDLSVYWYQQSLDQGLQFLIQYYNGEERAKGNILERFSAQQFPDLHSELNLSSLELGDSALYFCASSVSGFTDTQYFGPGTRLTVL.

The genes are TRBV19 and TRBJ1-4; 7 positions match TRBD1. The CDR3 consists of 13 residues. The junction had 3 bases not matched to a gene; V was cut back by 3 bases and J by 8 bases. Germline values: CDR1 LNHDA, CDR2 SQIVND (reference sequence). The CDR3 loop is CASSMAGGEKLFF. The CDR3 DNA sequence: TGTGCCAGTAGTATGGCAGGGGGGGAAAAACTGTTTTTT.

A single count supports this clone. The V and J genes are TRBV25-1 and TRBJ2-5; TRBD2 aligns across 8 bases. V was clipped by 0 bases and J by 6 bases; unmatched bases: 0. The V gene's germline CDR1 is MGHDK and CDR2 SYGVNS. This CDR3 has 13 amino acids. CDR3 sequence reads: CASSEYSGKTQYF. In DNA, the CDR3 is TGTGCCAGCAGTGAATATAGCGGGAAGACCCAGTACTTC.

This chain uses TRBV24-1 with TRBJ2-4, with D possibly matching TRBD2 (5 bases). Trimming took 0 bases from V and 9 from J, leaving 8 bases between them. Germline-derived CDR1 and CDR2 are KGHDR and SFDVKD. The CDR3 runs 13 residues. The CDR3 here is CATSDLEGSIQYF. DNA of the CDR3: TGTGCCACCAGTGATTTGGAGGGAAGCATTCAGTACTTC.

The rearrangement uses TRBV3-1 (or the pseudogene TRBV3-2) and TRBJ2-7, with D perhaps matching TRBD1 (6 bases). V was pared by 4 bases and J by 10 bases, with 14 bases between. CDR1 and CDR2 from the germline V gene are LGHDT and YNNKEL (reference sequence). The CDR3 has 12 residues. The CDR3 loop is CASSPDSARQYF. Written as DNA, the CDR3 is TGTGCCAGCAGCCCGGACAGCGCCCGTCAGTACTTC.

The V and J genes are TRBV2 and TRBJ1-2, with 7 bases fitting TRBD1. The length of the CDR3 is 15 residues. Trimming at V came to 1 base and at J to 2 bases, leaving 4 bases not matched to a gene. Germline V gene lookup returns CDR1 SNHLY and CDR2 FYNNEI. CDR3: CASSEVRGTNYGYTF. The CDR3 bases are TGTGCCAGCAGTGAAGTCAGGGGGACAAACTATGGCTACACCTTC. Drawing the rest from reference TRBV2 and TRBJ1-2, the complete variable domain is EPEVTQTPSHQVTQMGQEVILRCVPISNHLYFYWYRQILGQKVEFLVSFYNNEISEKSEIFDDQFSVERPDGSNFTLKIRSTKLEDSAMYFCASSEVRGTNYGYTFGSGTRLTVV.

The rearrangement joins TRBV4-2 to TRBJ2-5; the match to TRBD1 covers 9 bases. CDR3 length equals 17 residues. The germline CDR1 and CDR2 sequences are LGHNA and YNFKEQ. V dropped 5 bases and J dropped 4; count of bases not matched to a gene: 14. The CDR3: CASSIGPGQGRGETQYF. In nucleotides, the CDR3 is TGTGCCAGCAGCATAGGCCCCGGACAGGGGCGGGGAGAGACCCAGTACTTC.

This rearrangement joins TRBV11-3 to TRBJ1-6; perhaps TRBD1 as D (6 bases). There are 14 residues in the CDR3. Germline lookup yields CDR1 SGHNT and CDR2 YENEEA. The V end lost 4 bases, the J end lost 10 bases, and 14 bases lay between the germline ends. The CDR3 sequence is CASSSGVGESPLHF. The CDR3 nucleotides are TGTGCCAGCAGCTCAGGGGTTGGAGAATCACCCCTCCACTTT. The whole variable domain, filled in from reference TRBV11-3 and TRBJ1-6, reads EAGVVQSPRYKIIEKKQPVAFWCNPISGHNTLYWYLQNLGQGPELLIRYENEEAVDDSQLPKDRFSAERLKGVDSTLKIQPAELGDSAVYLCASSSGVGESPLHFGNGTRLTVT.

The J gene is TRBJ2-1, the V gene TRBV7-9; 7 bases are shared with TRBD2. V trimming: 1 base; J trimming: 4 bases; junction bases outside the gene matches: 4. CDR3 length equals 15 residues. Germline values: CDR1 SEHNR, CDR2 FQNEAQ (reference sequence). CDR3 sequence: CASSLGAGLYNEQFF. The CDR3 DNA sequence: TGTGCCAGCAGCTTAGGAGCGGGGTTGTACAATGAGCAGTTCTTC.

The V gene is TRBV3-1 (or the pseudogene TRBV3-2), the J gene TRBJ1-2; 8 bases are a match to TRBD1. Germline V CDR1 and CDR2: LGHDT, YNNKEL (reference sequence). CDR3 size: 13 residues. Losses at the gene ends were 5 bases for V and 6 bases for J; bases not matched to a gene: 5. The chain's CDR3 is CASSFGQGDGYTF. Written as DNA, the CDR3 is TGTGCCAGCAGCTTTGGACAGGGCGATGGCTACACCTTC.

V gene TRBV5-1 combines with J gene TRBJ1-2; TRBD1 matches 8 bases. The ends lost 0 bases at V and 6 bases at J; junction bases unmatched: 4. The germline V gene has CDR1 SGHRS and CDR2 YFSETQ. This CDR3 comprises 14 residues. CDR3 sequence: CASSLAQGAHGYTF. In DNA form, the CDR3 reads TGCGCCAGCAGCTTGGCCCAGGGGGCGCATGGCTACACCTTC.

The V and J genes are TRBV5-1 and TRBJ2-3, with TRBD2 identical over 10 bases. Germline CDR1 reads SGHRS; CDR2 reads YFSETQ. The CDR3 runs 15 residues. Trimming cost V 6 bases and J 1 base; bases outside gene matches: 5. CDR3 protein: CASNPLAGGTDTQYF. In DNA, the CDR3 is TGCGCCAGCAACCCCCTAGCGGGAGGCACAGATACGCAGTATTTT. The whole variable domain, filled in from reference TRBV5-1 and TRBJ2-3, reads KAGVTQTPRYLIKTRGQQVTLSCSPISGHRSVSWYQQTPGQGLQFLFEYFSETQRNKGNFPGRFSGRQFSNSRSEMNVSTLELGDSALYLCASNPLAGGTDTQYFGPGTRLTVL.

The J gene is TRBJ2-1, the V gene TRBV7-6; TRBD1 is a possible D gene (7 bases). Trimming shortened V by 3 bases and J by 8 bases, and 23 bases separated the two germline ends. CDR3 length equals 17 residues. The germline V gene has CDR1 SGHVS and CDR2 FNYEAQ. The CDR3 spells CASSFAGGGHPIDEQFF. CDR3 coding DNA: TGTGCCAGCAGCTTCGCAGGAGGGGGCCACCCGATCGATGAGCAGTTCTTC.

Concerning this clone: This same CDR3 is encoded by further DNA sequences in the sample. This chain connects TRBV9 to TRBJ1-5; a possible D gene is TRBD1 (5 bases). Germline V gene lookup returns CDR1 SGDLS and CDR2 YYNGEE. Trimming cost V 0 bases and J 0 bases, with 7 bases left between them. The CDR3 sequence is 15 residues long. The CDR3 bases are TGTGCCAGCAGCGTAGCAGGGCTTAGCAATCAGCCCCAGCATTTT. Translated, it gives CASSVAGLSNQPQHF.

The chain links TRBV6-5 to TRBJ2-1; 13 bases are shared with TRBD2. Germline CDR1 and CDR2: MNHEY and SVGAGI. The CDR3 is 15 residues long. The trim removed 7 bases at V and 7 bases at J, leaving 7 bases unmatched. The CDR3 DNA sequence: TGTGCCAGCAAGTTGGGACTAGCGGGGTGGAATGAGCAGTTCTTC. Translated, it gives CASKLGLAGWNEQFF.

The CDR3 coding sequence is TGTGCCAGTAGTATAACCCCGCCGGGACTAGCGGGAGTCAATGAGCAGTTCTTC. It specifies CASSITPPGLAGVNEQFF. The chain is built from TRBV19 and TRBJ2-1, with TRBD2 matching 14 bases. This CDR3 spans 18 amino acids. CDR1 LNHDA and CDR2 SQIVND come from the germline V gene (reference sequence). V dropped 2 bases and J dropped 6; count of bases not matched to a gene: 9.

This clone was counted once. This chain connects TRBV25-1 to TRBJ2-1, with TRBD2 matching over 8 bases. CDR1 is MGHDK and CDR2 is SYGVNS in the germline V gene. With V trimmed by 7 bases and J by 5 bases, 13 bases remained unmatched. This CDR3 spans 16 amino acids. CDR3 sequence reads: CASTTGVSGNNNEQFF. CDR3 nucleotide sequence: TGTGCCAGCACTACCGGGGTTAGCGGGAATAACAATGAGCAGTTCTTC.

V is TRBV5-4 and J is TRBJ2-7; 8 bases are shared with TRBD2. Germline V gene data show CDR1 as SGHNT and CDR2 as YYREEE (reference sequence). V shed 3 bases and J 4 bases; nucleotides not matched to a gene: 6. This CDR3 is built from 14 residues. In DNA form, the CDR3 reads TGTGCCAGCAGCTATAGCGGGGAGACTTACGAGCAGTACTTC. It translates to CASSYSGETYEQYF.

The chain has TRBV18 and TRBJ2-1, with a tentative D call TRBD2 (5 bases). CDR1 and CDR2 (germline): KGHSH, LQKENI. This CDR3 has 14 amino acids. The V gene lost 3 bases and the J gene lost 3 bases, with 9 bases spanning the gap. As DNA, the CDR3 is TGTGCCAGCTCACCCCCCGGGGTCTACAATGAGCAGTTCTTC. It encodes CASSPPGVYNEQFF.

J is TRBJ1-4 and V is TRBV21-1; TRBD1 is taken as the D call from the table, unchecked against the DNA. TRBV21-1 is labeled a pseudogene. CDR3 size: 15 residues. The CDR3 DNA sequence: TGTGCCAGCAGCGCCACGACAGGGACTAATGAAAAACTGTTTTTT. Its protein is CASSATTGTNEKLFF.

The CDR3 here is CAWRRRTEAFF. DNA of the CDR3: TGTGCCTGGAGAAGGAGGACTGAAGCTTTCTTT. The chain couples TRBV30 to TRBJ1-1; D not certain. This CDR3 spans 11 amino acids. Trimming removed 3 bases from V and 5 bases from J, with 7 bases in between. Looked up from germline, CDR1 is GTSNPN and CDR2 is SVGIG (reference sequence).

The rearrangement links TRBV10-3 to TRBJ1-3; D gene ambiguous. V was shortened by 8 bases and J by 4 bases, with 6 bases between the two germline ends. Looked up from germline, CDR1 is ENHRY and CDR2 is SYGVKD. CDR3 length: 11 amino acids. The CDR3 sequence is CAIAGGNTIYF. The DNA for the CDR3 is TGTGCCATCGCAGGAGGAAACACCATATATTTT.

With respect to this clone: Other DNA variants within this sample encode the same CDR3. J is TRBJ1-6 and V is TRBV9; 9 positions match TRBD1. This CDR3 is built from 15 residues. Unmatched junction bases numbered 4, after V lost 2 bases and J lost 7 bases. CDR1 SGDLS and CDR2 YYNGEE come from the germline V gene. DNA for the CDR3: TGTGCCAGCAGCGTCCGAGGACAGGGGAATTCACCCCTCCACTTT. Protein sequence: CASSVRGQGNSPLHF.

The chain is built from TRBV6-5 and TRBJ2-3; D perhaps matches TRBD1 (5 bases). This CDR3 has 12 residues. V was cut by 5 bases and J by 5 bases, with 8 bases left in between. CDR1 and CDR2 (germline): MNHEY, SVGAGI. In DNA form, the CDR3 reads TGTGCCAGCAGTAACGACAGAGATACGCAGTATTTT. Its protein product is CASSNDRDTQYF.

The CDR3 DNA reads TGTGCCAGCAGCCAACGGACTAGCGGAGGGAACAATGAGCAGTTCTTC. This sequence encodes CASSQRTSGGNNEQFF. This chain links TRBV7-2 with TRBJ2-1, with 10 bases that match TRBD2. CDR1 is SGHTA and CDR2 is FQGNSA in the germline V gene. With 5 bases clipped from V and 5 bases from J, the junction kept 9 bases outside the gene matches. CDR3 size: 16 residues.

J is TRBJ1-1 and V is TRBV27; D may be TRBD1 (6 bases). Germline V gives CDR1 MNHEY, CDR2 SMNVEV (reference sequence). Between the trimmed V and J ends, which lost 2 bases and 2 bases, there was a span of 12 bases. There are 15 residues in the CDR3. The CDR3 DNA reads as TGTGCCAGCAGTTTACAGGGGAATTCCAACACTGAAGCTTTCTTT. It is translated as CASSLQGNSNTEAFF.